A selection of T cell receptor beta chains follows, all from one sample in a study of T cell repertoires in cytomegalovirus infection. Using its own MiXCR run on the reads, TCRdb lists one record per CDR3 protein. The sample has some 130,000 distinct CDR3 sequences, roughly a quarter seen once; the top ten hold 34%. Antigens of these TCRs are unknown. Sequenced input: PBMCs, sequenced either directly or after in vitro stimulation (not recorded which). These receptors were collected from a human donor in good health (CMV status not recorded). Some clones in this sample may be carry-over from other donors' samples. Both conserved end residues are part of each CDR3. A D gene is named only where the DNA matches it firmly. A clone size is listed for some rows: how often the clone was seen (once, few, many), or a class if it is expanded.

J | V | D | size | CDR3 | DNA
TRBJ2-2 | TRBV7-2 | . | many | CASSLDGGAGELFF | TGTGCCAGCAGCTTAGACGGCGGCGCCGGGGAGCTGTTTTTT
TRBJ1-4 | TRBV11-2 | TRBD1 | . | CASSLGARTGIEKLFF | TGTGCCAGCAGCTTAGGGGCCCGGACAGGGATTGAAAAACTGTTTTTT
TRBJ1-5 | TRBV12-3/TRBV12-4 | . | few | CASSFRYRGAVPQPQHF | TGTGCCAGCAGTTTTCGGTACCGGGGGGCTGTACCCCAGCCCCAGCATTTT
TRBJ2-1 | TRBV7-2 | TRBD2 | many | CASSLPGTSGSLNNEQFF | TGTGCCAGCAGCTTGCCCGGGACTAGCGGGAGTCTAAACAATGAGCAGTTCTTC
TRBJ2-7 | TRBV27 | . | few | CASSLRGMIYEQYF | TGTGCCAGCAGTTTACGGGGAATGATTTACGAGCAGTACTTC
TRBJ2-5 | TRBV4-1 | TRBD2 | . | CASSQEGTSGRARETQYF | TGCGCCAGCAGCCAAGAGGGGACTAGCGGGAGGGCCAGGGAGACCCAGTACTTC
TRBJ1-1 | TRBV28 | . | few | CASSLPGAITEAFF | TGTGCCAGCAGTTTACCAGGGGCCATCACTGAAGCTTTCTTT
TRBJ1-2 | TRBV5-6 | . | few | CASSFLIGTGNQNYGYTF | TGTGCCAGCAGCTTTCTGATTGGGACCGGGAATCAGAACTATGGCTACACCTTC
TRBJ2-7 | TRBV28 | . | . | CASSFPGTTYEQYF | TGTGCCAGCAGTTTCCCCGGGACCACCTACGAGCAGTACTTC
TRBJ1-2 | TRBV19 | TRBD1 | few | CASSTPTGSYGYTF | TGTGCCAGTAGTACCCCGACAGGGTCCTATGGCTACACCTTC
TRBJ2-7 | TRBV7-2 | TRBD1 | . | CASSRDRGVWEQYF | TGTGCCAGCAGCCGCGACAGGGGGGTCTGGGAGCAGTACTTC
TRBJ2-2 | TRBV7-2 | . | . | CASSIRDTGELFF | TGTGCCAGCAGCATACGCGACACCGGGGAGCTGTTTTTT
TRBJ2-2 | TRBV7-8 | . | . | CASSLVLQDTGELFF | TGTGCCAGCAGCTTAGTTCTACAGGACACCGGGGAGCTGTTTTTT